The 8 T cell receptor beta chains in this list originate from one sample, sequenced in a study of blood T cell repertoires in COVID-19. TCRdb's copy holds only in-frame clones and misses some; the assay was immunoSEQ multiplex PCR. The table shows about 120,000 clones, with around 89% occurring only once. Sequencing was done on a sample of peripheral blood. Receptors were obtained from a human donor with acute or convalescent COVID-19. The donor label of this sample is uncertain.

The rearrangement uses TRBV5-1 and TRBJ2-1; D unresolved. Germline CDR1 reads SGHRS; CDR2 reads YFSETQ. This CDR3 region has 13 residues. V lost 1 base and J 5 bases, leaving 7 bases between the germline ends. The CDR3 is CASSLRGDNEQFF. CDR3 coding DNA: TGCGCCAGCAGCTTGAGAGGAGACAATGAGCAGTTCTTC.

The rearrangement uses TRBV7-2 and TRBJ1-1; weak D call: TRBD1 (6 bases). V shed 1 base and J shed 5 bases, with 11 bases lying between them. The CDR3 is 14 residues long. Per germline, CDR1 SGHTA and CDR2 FQGNSA. This chain's CDR3 is CASSLVQGRTEAFF. The DNA of the CDR3 is TGTGCCAGCAGCTTAGTACAGGGAAGGACTGAAGCTTTCTTT.

The J gene is TRBJ2-7, the V gene TRBV7-9, with D possibly matching TRBD2 (5 bases). The V end lost 4 bases, the J end lost 2 bases, and 18 bases lay between the germline ends. The CDR3 runs to 16 residues. The germline gives CDR1 SEHNR, CDR2 FQNEAQ (reference sequence). Here the CDR3 DNA reads TGTGCCAGCAGCTCATGGACTGATAGTCGCCCCTACGAGCAGTACTTC. Translated: CASSSWTDSRPYEQYF.

The genes are TRBV29-1 and TRBJ1-1; D ambiguous. CDR1 is SQVTM, CDR2 ANQGSEA, per germline. The CDR3 runs 13 residues. Trimming shortened V by 4 bases and J by 0 bases, and 9 bases separated the two germline ends. The CDR3 sequence is CSVVGPLNTEAFF. CDR3 sequence (DNA): TGCAGCGTTGTTGGGCCCCTGAACACTGAAGCTTTCTTT.

This chain connects TRBV15 to TRBJ1-1; the match to TRBD1 covers 7 bases. Per the germline V gene, CDR1 is LNHNV and CDR2 is YYDKDF (reference sequence). The J segment lost 9 bases and the V segment lost 4 bases, leaving 8 bases of the junction unmatched. This CDR3 has 13 amino acids. The DNA of the CDR3 is TGTGCCACCAGCACGGAAGAGGGGGCAAAAGCTTTCTTT. Translated, it gives CATSTEEGAKAFF. Variable domain in full (rest from reference TRBV15 and TRBJ1-1): DAMVIQNPRYQVTQFGKPVTLSCSQTLNHNVMYWYQQKSSQAPKLLFHYYDKDFNNEADTPDNFQSRRPNTSFCFLDIRSPGLGDTAMYLCATSTEEGAKAFFGQGTRLTVV.

A note on this clone: One end of the junction does not line up with germline, which may come from a read error. The CDR3 reads CASSYSTGSSEQYF. CDR3 nucleotide sequence: TGTGCCAGCAGCTATAGTACAGGGTCCTCCGAGCAGTACTTC. The V and J genes are TRBV9 and TRBJ2-7; D might be TRBD1 (6 bases). Germline V gene data show CDR1 as SGDLS and CDR2 as YYNGEE. CDR3 length equals 14 residues. The variable domain in full, with the rest retrieved from reference TRBV9 and TRBJ2-7, is DSGVTQTPKHLITATGQRVTLRCSPRSGDLSVYWYQQSLDQGLQFLIQYYNGEERAKGNILERFSAQQFPDLHSELNLSSLELGDSALYFCASSYSTGSSEQYFGPGTRLTVT.

This clone was detected once. V gene TRBV24-1 combines with J gene TRBJ1-1, with TRBD1 matching over 8 bases. With 7 bases clipped from V and 6 bases from J, the junction kept 9 bases outside the gene matches. CDR3 length: 14 residues. In germline, CDR1 is KGHDR, CDR2 SFDVKD. Written as DNA, the CDR3 is TGTGCCACCAGCCCCTCGGACAGGGAAGCTGAAGCTTTCTTT. This encodes CATSPSDREAEAFF.

This clone was seen only once. The chain's CDR3 is CASSPLGRGPYQPQHF. CDR3 nucleotide sequence: TGTGCCAGCAGTCCCCTCGGAAGGGGCCCCTATCAGCCCCAGCATTTT. This chain connects TRBV6-2 or TRBV6-3 to TRBJ1-5, with D possibly matching TRBD1 (5 bases). The CDR3 has 16 amino acids. Trimming took off 5 bases at V and 5 bases at J, with 19 bases between the two ends. Germline-derived CDR1 and CDR2 are MNHEY and SVGEGT.